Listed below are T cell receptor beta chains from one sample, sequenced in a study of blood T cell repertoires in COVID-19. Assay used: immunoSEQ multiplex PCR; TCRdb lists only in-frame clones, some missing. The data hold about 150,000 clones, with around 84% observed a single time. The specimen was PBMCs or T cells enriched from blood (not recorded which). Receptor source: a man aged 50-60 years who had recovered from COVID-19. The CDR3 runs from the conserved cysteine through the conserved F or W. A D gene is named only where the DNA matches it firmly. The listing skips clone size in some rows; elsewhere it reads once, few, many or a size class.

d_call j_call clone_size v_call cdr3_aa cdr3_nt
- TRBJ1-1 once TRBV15 CATTGRRGWTEAFF TGTGCCACAACTGGGCGGAGGGGCTGGACTGAAGCTTTCTTT
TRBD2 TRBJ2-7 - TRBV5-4 CASSSVRSGGGAYEQYF TGTGCCAGCAGCTCGGTAAGGTCTGGCGGGGGGGCCTACGAGCAGTACTTC
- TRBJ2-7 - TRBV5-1 CASSLPSYEQYF TGCGCCAGCAGCTTGCCTAGCTACGAGCAGTACTTC
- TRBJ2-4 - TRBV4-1 CASSQNDLGLPVGKNIQYF TGCGCCAGCAGCCAAAACGACCTGGGACTCCCGGTTGGCAAAAACATTCAGTACTTC
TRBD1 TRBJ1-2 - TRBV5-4 CASSLPGQGYGYTF TGTGCCAGCAGCTTACCGGGACAGGGTTATGGCTACACCTTC
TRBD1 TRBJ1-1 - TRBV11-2 CASSKNRGANTEAFF TGTGCCAGCAGCAAAAACAGGGGAGCGAACACTGAAGCTTTCTTT
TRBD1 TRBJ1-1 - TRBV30 CAWSVGQGLFEAFF TGTGCCTGGAGTGTAGGACAGGGGTTGTTTGAAGCTTTCTTT
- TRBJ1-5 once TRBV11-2 CASSSNGRYQPQHF TGTGCCAGCAGCTCCAACGGCAGGTATCAGCCCCAGCATTTT
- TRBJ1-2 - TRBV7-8 CASSLVSNYGYTF TGTGCCAGCAGCTTAGTCAGTAACTATGGCTACACCTTC
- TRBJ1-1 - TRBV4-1 CASSQPTSSTEAFF TGCGCCAGCAGCCAACCGACATCGAGCACTGAAGCTTTCTTT
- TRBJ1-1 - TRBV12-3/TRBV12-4 CASSPAVNTEAFF TGTGCCAGCAGCCCGGCGGTGAACACTGAAGCTTTCTTT
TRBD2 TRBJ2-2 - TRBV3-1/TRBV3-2 CASSQARGGYTGELFF TGTGCCAGCAGCCAGGCCCGGGGGGGCTACACCGGGGAGCTGTTTTTT
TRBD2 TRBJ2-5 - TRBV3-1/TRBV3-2 CASSQDPGLAGGPSVPETQYF TGTGCCAGCAGCCAAGATCCCGGACTAGCGGGGGGGCCAAGCGTCCCAGAGACCCAGTACTTC
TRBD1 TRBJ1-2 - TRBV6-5 CASSPQGVGGYTF TGTGCCAGCAGTCCGCAGGGGGTCGGGGGCTACACCTTC
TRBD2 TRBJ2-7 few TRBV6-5 CASRGLWKYF TGTGCCAGCAGGGGACTATGGAAGTACTTC
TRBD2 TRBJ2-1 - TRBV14 CASSQAYWRGVNEQFF TGTGCCAGCAGCCAAGCGTATTGGCGGGGGGTCAATGAGCAGTTCTTC
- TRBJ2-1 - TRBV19 CASSSRQTPDEQFF TGTGCCAGTAGTAGCCGACAGACTCCCGATGAGCAGTTCTTC
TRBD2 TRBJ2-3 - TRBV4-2 CASSQGSDSGFSTDTQYF TGTGCCAGCAGCCAAGGATCTGATAGCGGGTTTAGCACAGATACGCAGTATTTT
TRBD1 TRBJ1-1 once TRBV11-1 CASSLMQGGTEAFF TGTGCCAGCAGCTTGATGCAGGGGGGAACTGAAGCTTTCTTT
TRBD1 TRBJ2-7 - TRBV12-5 CASGLGPGQGTYEQYF TGTGCTAGTGGTTTGGGGCCGGGACAGGGTACCTACGAGCAGTACTTC
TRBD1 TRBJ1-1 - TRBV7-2 CASSLARTGEAFF TGTGCCAGCAGCTTAGCGAGGACAGGTGAAGCTTTCTTT
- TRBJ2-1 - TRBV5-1 CASSAGQTNEQFF TGCGCCAGCAGCGCCGGACAGACCAATGAGCAGTTCTTC
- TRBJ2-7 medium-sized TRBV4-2 CASSSPGGYEQYF TGTGCCAGCAGTTCTCCCGGGGGCTACGAGCAGTACTTC
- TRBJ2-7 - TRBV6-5 CASRNPGTKKNF TGTGCCAGCAGGAACCCCGGGACAAAGAAGAACTTC
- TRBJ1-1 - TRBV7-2 CASRTGIVGTEAFF TGTGCCAGCCGTACAGGGATAGTAGGCACTGAAGCTTTCTTT
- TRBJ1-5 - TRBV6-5 CASSGNGHNNQPQHF TGTGCCAGCAGCGGCAATGGACACAACAATCAGCCCCAGCATTTT
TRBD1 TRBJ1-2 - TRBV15 CATSEGRGLVYGYTF TGTGCCACCAGCGAAGGCAGGGGGCTGGTCTATGGCTACACCTTC
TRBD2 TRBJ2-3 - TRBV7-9 CASSLERGGVSTDTQYF TGTGCCAGCAGCTTAGAACGGGGGGGAGTCTCTACAGATACGCAGTATTTT
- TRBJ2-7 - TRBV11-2 CASSLGGQEVYEQYF TGTGCCAGCAGCTTAGGGGGGCAGGAGGTGTACGAGCAGTACTTC
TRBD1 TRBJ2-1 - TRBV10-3 CAISEPGTGGNEQFF TGTGCCATCAGTGAGCCTGGGACAGGGGGAAATGAGCAGTTCTTC
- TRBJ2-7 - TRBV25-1 CASTATGLEQYF TGTGCCAGCACCGCCACAGGTCTCGAGCAGTACTTC
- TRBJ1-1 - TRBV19 CASSTGFSEAFF TGTGCCAGTAGTACAGGGTTCAGTGAAGCTTTCTTT
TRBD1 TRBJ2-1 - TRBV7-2 CASSPRDRGGYNEQFF TGTGCCAGCAGCCCCCGGGACAGGGGGGGATACAATGAGCAGTTCTTC
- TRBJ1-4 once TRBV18 CASSPGLGEKLFF TGTGCCAGCTCACCTGGACTGGGGGAAAAACTGTTTTTT
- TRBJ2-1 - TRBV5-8 CATKPPGLPPQGEQFF TGTGCCACCAAACCCCCGGGACTGCCCCCCCAGGGCGAGCAGTTCTTC
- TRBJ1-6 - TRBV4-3 CASSQDKGLSPLHF TGCGCCAGCAGCCAAGATAAGGGGCTCTCACCCCTCCACTTT
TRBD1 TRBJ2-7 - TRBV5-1 CASSLEDRARYEQYF TGCGCCAGCAGCTTGGAGGACAGGGCGCGGTACGAGCAGTACTTC
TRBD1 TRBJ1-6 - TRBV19 CASSPRTGGGSPLHF TGTGCCAGTAGTCCCCGGACAGGGGGAGGTTCACCCCTCCACTTT
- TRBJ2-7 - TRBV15 CATSRGGGDSSYEQYF TGTGCCACCAGCAGAGGAGGGGGGGATAGCTCCTACGAGCAGTACTTC
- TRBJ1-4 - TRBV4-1 CASSQGGGGSGEKLFF TGCGCCAGCAGCCAAGGAGGGGGGGGTTCGGGTGAAAAACTGTTTTTT